What follows describes a single T cell receptor (beta chain). These data belong to a study of shared T cell receptors in the human thymus. The V gene end was trimmed by 0 bases and the J gene end by 10 bases; junction bases not matched to a gene: 7. The CDR3 consists of 15 residues. Germline CDR1 and CDR2: LGHNA and YNFKEQ. Only in-frame clones appear in the TCRdb table, and some are missing; sequencing was by immunoSEQ multiplex PCR. The sample includes under 700,000 clones, 75% to 80% of them seen just once. The same sample was also used in a study of human thymus T cells. That investigation notes: Donors were healthy Finnish babies undergoing corrective operations for congenital heart defects. Corrective cardiac operations yielded the resected thymus tissue. Biased V and J segment usage appeared in thymus and peripheral blood. Among unrelated individuals, related research reported thymic repertoires that overlapped highly.

This receptor was taken from a boy under two years old with a congenital heart defect. The sequenced material came from thymocytes. The chain recombines TRBV4-2 with TRBJ2-7; 12 bases match TRBD2. This chain's CDR3 is CASSQDPSGRVKQYF. CDR3 sequence (DNA): TGTGCCAGCAGCCAAGATCCTAGCGGGAGGGTAAAACAGTACTTC.